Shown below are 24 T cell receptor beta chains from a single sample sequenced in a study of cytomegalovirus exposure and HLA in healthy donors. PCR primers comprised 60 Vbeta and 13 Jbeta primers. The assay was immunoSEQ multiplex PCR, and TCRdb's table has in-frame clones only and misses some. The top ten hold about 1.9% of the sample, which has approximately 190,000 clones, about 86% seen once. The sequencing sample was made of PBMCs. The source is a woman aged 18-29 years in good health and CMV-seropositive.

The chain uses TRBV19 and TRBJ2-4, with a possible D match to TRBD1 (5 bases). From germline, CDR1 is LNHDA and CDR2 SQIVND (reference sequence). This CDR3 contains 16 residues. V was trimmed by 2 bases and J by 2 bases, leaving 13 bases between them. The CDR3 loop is CASSIRAQGTKNIQYF. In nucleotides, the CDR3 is TGTGCCAGTAGTATACGGGCCCAGGGAACCAAAAACATTCAGTACTTC. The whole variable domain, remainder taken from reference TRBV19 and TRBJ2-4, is DGGITQSPKYLFRKEGQNVTLSCEQNLNHDAMYWYRQDPGQGLRLIYYSQIVNDFQKGDIAEGYSVSREKKESFPLTVTSAQKNPTAFYLCASSIRAQGTKNIQYFGAGTRLSVL.

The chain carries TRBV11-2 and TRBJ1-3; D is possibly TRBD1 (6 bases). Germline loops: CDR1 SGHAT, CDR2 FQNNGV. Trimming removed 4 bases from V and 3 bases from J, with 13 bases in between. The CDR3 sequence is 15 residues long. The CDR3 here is CASSSSTGIGNTIYF. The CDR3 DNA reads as TGTGCCAGCAGCTCCTCGACAGGTATTGGAAACACCATATATTTT.

The CDR3 protein is CATSLLSNQPQHF. The CDR3 region has the DNA TGTGCCACCAGCCTCCTAAGCAATCAGCCCCAGCATTTT. V usage is TRBV15 and J usage is TRBJ1-5; D ambiguous. Per germline, CDR1 LNHNV and CDR2 YYDKDF (reference sequence). CDR3 length equals 13 residues. V was trimmed by 5 bases and J by 1 base, leaving 6 bases between them.

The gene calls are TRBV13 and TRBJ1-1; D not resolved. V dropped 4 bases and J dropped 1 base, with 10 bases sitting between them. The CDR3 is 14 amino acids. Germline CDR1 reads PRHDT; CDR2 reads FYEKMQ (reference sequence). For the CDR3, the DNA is TGTGCCAGCAGCTCCCCTAGCCCGAACACTGAAGCTTTCTTT. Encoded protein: CASSSPSPNTEAFF.

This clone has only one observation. The CDR3 coding sequence is TGTGCCAGCAGCTTGGACAGGGGGAACACTGAAGCTTTCTTT. Translated: CASSLDRGNTEAFF. The rearrangement links TRBV5-6 to TRBJ1-1; 7 bases agree with TRBD1. In germline, CDR1 is SGHDT, CDR2 YYEEEE. V dropped 0 bases and J dropped 1; count of bases not matched to a gene: 0. The CDR3 spans 14 residues.

Here the CDR3 reads CASRPWGLYIYEQYF. The DNA of the CDR3 is TGTGCCAGCAGGCCTTGGGGACTATATATCTACGAGCAGTACTTC. The chain is built from TRBV28 and TRBJ2-7, with 7 nucleotides matching TRBD2. V lost 6 bases, J lost 3 bases, and 11 bases stayed unmatched. CDR1 is MDHEN, CDR2 SYDVKM, per germline. The CDR3 extends over 15 amino acids.

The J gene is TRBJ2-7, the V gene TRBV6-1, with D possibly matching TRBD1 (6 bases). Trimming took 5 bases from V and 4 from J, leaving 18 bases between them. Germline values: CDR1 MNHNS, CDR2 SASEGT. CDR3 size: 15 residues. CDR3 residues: CASSLAGTKGYEQYF. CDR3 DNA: TGTGCCAGCAGTCTGGCCGGGACAAAGGGGTACGAGCAGTACTTC.

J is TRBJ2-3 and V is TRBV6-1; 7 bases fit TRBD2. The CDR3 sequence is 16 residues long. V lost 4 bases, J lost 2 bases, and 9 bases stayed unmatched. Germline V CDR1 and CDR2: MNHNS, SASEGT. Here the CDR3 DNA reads TGTGCCAGCAGTGGCTGGAACGGGGGGTACACAGATACGCAGTATTTT. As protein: CASSGWNGGYTDTQYF.

CDR3 in amino acids: CASSVDRAPTDTQYF. Written as DNA, the CDR3 is TGCGCCAGCAGTGTAGACAGGGCCCCCACAGATACGCAGTATTTT. The V and J genes are TRBV5-1 and TRBJ2-3; TRBD1 aligns across 7 bases. The CDR3 is 15 amino acids. V lost 5 bases and J lost 2; bases outside the gene matches: 8. CDR1 is SGHRS, CDR2 YFSETQ, per germline.

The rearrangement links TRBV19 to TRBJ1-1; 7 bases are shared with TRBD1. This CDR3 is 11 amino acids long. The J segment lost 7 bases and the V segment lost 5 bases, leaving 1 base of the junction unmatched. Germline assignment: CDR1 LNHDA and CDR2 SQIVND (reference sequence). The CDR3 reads CASSRQGEAFF. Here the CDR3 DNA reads TGTGCCAGTAGTCGACAGGGTGAAGCTTTCTTT.

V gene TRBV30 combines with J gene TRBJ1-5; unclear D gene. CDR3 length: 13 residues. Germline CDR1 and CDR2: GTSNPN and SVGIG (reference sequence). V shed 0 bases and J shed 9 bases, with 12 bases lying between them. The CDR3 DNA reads TGTGCCTGGAGTGTCACCCAAACATGGCCCCAGCATTTT. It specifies CAWSVTQTWPQHF.

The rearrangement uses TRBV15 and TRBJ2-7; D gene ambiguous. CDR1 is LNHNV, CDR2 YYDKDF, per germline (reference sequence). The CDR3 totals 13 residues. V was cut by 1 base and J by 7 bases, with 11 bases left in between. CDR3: CATSRGLNGEQYF. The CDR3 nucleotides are TGTGCCACCAGCAGAGGATTAAACGGGGAGCAGTACTTC.

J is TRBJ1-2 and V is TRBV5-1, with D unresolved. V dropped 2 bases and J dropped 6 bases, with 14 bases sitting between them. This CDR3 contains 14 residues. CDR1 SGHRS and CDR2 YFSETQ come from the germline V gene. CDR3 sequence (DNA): TGCGCCAGCAGCTTTGTTATAGACTCTAATGGCTACACCTTC. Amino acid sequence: CASSFVIDSNGYTF.

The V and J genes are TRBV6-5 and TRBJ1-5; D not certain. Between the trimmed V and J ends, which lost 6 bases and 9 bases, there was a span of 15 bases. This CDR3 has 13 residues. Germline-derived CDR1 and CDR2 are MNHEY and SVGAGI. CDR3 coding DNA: TGTGCCAGCAGCCCCCGGGTCTCTGGGCCCCAGCATTTT. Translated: CASSPRVSGPQHF.

DNA for the CDR3: TGTGCCAGTAGTATGGTCGGGGATCTATCCTATGGCTACACCTTC. Protein sequence: CASSMVGDLSYGYTF. V gene TRBV19 combines with J gene TRBJ1-2; D is uncertain. Germline CDR1 LNHDA, CDR2 SQIVND (reference sequence). The CDR3 covers 15 residues. Trimming cost V 3 bases and J 4 bases, with 15 bases left between them. The full variable domain, completed using reference TRBV19 and TRBJ1-2, is DGGITQSPKYLFRKEGQNVTLSCEQNLNHDAMYWYRQDPGQGLRLIYYSQIVNDFQKGDIAEGYSVSREKKESFPLTVTSAQKNPTAFYLCASSMVGDLSYGYTFGSGTRLTVV.

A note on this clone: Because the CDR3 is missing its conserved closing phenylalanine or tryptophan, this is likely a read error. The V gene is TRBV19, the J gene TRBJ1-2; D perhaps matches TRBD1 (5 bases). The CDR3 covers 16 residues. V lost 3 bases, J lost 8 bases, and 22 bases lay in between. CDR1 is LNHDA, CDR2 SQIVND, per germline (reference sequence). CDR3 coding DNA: TGTGCCAGTAGTATGGCTCTCGGAGGGCATCGGGGCGGCTACACCCTC. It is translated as CASSMALGGHRGGYTL.

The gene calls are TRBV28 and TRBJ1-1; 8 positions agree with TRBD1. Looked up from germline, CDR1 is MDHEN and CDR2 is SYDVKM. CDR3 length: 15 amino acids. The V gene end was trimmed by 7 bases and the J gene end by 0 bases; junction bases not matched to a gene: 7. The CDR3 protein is CASIETGEMNTEAFF. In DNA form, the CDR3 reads TGTGCCAGCATAGAGACAGGGGAGATGAACACTGAAGCTTTCTTT.

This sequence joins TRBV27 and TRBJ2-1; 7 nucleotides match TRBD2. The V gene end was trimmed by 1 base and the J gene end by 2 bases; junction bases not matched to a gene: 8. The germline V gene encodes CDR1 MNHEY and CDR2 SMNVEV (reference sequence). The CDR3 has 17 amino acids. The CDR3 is CASSLFTWGGAYNEQFF. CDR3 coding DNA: TGTGCCAGCAGTTTATTTACCTGGGGGGGGGCCTACAATGAGCAGTTCTTC.

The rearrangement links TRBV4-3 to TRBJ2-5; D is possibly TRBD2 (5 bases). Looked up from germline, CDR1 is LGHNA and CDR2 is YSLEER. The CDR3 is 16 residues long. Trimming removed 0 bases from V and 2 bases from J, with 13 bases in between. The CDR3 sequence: CASSQDWGSGQETQYF. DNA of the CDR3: TGCGCCAGCAGCCAAGATTGGGGTTCGGGGCAAGAGACCCAGTACTTC.

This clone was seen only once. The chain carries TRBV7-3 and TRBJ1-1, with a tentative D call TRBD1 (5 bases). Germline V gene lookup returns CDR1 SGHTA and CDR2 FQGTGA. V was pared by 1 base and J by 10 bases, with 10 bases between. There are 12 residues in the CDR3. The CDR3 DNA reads TGTGCCAGCAGCTTAAGCGGGGGACGAGCTTTCTTT. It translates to CASSLSGGRAFF.

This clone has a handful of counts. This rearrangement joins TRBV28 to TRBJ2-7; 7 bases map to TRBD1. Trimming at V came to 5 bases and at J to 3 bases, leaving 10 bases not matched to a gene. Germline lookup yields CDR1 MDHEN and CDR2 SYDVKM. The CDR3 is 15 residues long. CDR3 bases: TGTGCCAGCAGTCCCTGGGGGACAGCTGACTACGAGCAGTACTTC. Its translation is CASSPWGTADYEQYF. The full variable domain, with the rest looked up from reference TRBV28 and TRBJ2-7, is DVKVTQSSRYLVKRTGEKVFLECVQDMDHENMFWYRQDPGLGLRLIYFSYDVKMKEKGDIPEGYSVSREKKERFSLILESASTNQTSMYLCASSPWGTADYEQYFGPGTRLTVT.

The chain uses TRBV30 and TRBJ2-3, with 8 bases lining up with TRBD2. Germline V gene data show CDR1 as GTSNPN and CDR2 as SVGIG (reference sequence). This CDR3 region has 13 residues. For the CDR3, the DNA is TGTGCTAAAGCGGGGGACGGCACAGATACGCAGTATTTT. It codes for CAKAGDGTDTQYF. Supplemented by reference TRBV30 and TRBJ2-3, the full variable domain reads SQTIHQWPATLVQPVGSPLSLECTVEGTSNPNLYWYRQAAGRGLQLLFYSVGIGQISSEVPQNLSASRPQDRQFILSSKKLLLSDSGFYLCAKAGDGTDTQYFGPGTRLTVL.

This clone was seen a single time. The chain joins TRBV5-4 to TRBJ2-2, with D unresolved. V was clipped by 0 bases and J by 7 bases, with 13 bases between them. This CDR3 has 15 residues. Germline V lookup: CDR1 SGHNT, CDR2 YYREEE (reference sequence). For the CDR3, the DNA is TGTGCCAGCAGCTTGGAGATGGTAACAGACGGGGAGCTGTTTTTT. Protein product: CASSLEMVTDGELFF.

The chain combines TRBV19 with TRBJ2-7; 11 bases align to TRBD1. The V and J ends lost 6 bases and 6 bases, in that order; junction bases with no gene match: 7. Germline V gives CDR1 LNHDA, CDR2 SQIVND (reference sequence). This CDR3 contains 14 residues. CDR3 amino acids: CASRDTGTGGEQYF. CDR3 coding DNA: TGTGCCAGTAGGGATACCGGGACAGGGGGCGAGCAGTACTTC.